The source of this TCR beta chain is a study of cytomegalovirus exposure and HLA in healthy donors. Profiling relied on immunoSEQ multiplex PCR, and the TCRdb table lists in-frame clones only, not all of them. The table has about 240,000 clones, about 86% seen once. It was the approximately 120-subject validation cohort, separate from the approximately 700-subject first cohort, to which the donors belonged. General study points: The investigators catalogued 180 or so TCR beta chains as cytomegalovirus-associated. Using the classifier, cytomegalovirus status was reportedly diagnosed with high specificity and sensitivity.

Trimming shortened V by 8 bases and J by 1 base, and 11 bases separated the two germline ends. Per the germline V gene, CDR1 is WSHSY and CDR2 is SAAADI. The CDR3 totals 14 residues. Concerning this clone: Its antigen remains unidentified.

This TCR was recovered from a woman in her 30s in good health and CMV-seropositive. The sample was PBMCs. The V gene is TRBV10-2, the J gene TRBJ2-2; no clear D gene. CDR3 residues: CASLRVENTGELFF. The CDR3 DNA is TGCGCCAGCCTGCGAGTAGAGAACACCGGGGAGCTGTTTTTT.